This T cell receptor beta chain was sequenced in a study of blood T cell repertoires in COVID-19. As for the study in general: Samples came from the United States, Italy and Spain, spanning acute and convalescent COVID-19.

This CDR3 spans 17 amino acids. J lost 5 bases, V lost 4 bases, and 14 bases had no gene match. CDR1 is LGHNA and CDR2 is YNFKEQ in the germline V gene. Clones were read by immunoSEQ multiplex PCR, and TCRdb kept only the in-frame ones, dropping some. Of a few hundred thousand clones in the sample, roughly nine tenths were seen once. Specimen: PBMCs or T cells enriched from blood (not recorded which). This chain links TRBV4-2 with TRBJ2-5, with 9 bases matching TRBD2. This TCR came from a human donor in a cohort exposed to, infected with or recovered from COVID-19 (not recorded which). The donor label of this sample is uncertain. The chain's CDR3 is CASSPRDSGGIGETQYF. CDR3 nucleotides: TGTGCCAGCAGCCCCCGTGATAGCGGGGGTATTGGGGAGACCCAGTACTTC.